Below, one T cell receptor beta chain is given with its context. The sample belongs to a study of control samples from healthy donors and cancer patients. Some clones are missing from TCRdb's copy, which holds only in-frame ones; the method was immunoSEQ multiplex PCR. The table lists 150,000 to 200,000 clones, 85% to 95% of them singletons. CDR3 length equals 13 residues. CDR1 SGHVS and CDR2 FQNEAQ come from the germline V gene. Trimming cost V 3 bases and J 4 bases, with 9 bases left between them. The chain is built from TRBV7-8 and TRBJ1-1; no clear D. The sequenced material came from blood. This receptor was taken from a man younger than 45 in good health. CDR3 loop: CASSFRPGTEAFF. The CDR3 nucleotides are TGTGCCAGCAGCTTCCGGCCCGGCACTGAAGCTTTCTTT.